These T cell receptor beta chains were read from a single sample in a study of regulatory T cells in long-lasting Graves disease. TCRdb reprocessed the multiplex PCR reads via MiXCR and lists one record per CDR3 protein. Altogether about 450,000 distinct CDR3 sequences are present, 20% to 30% being singletons, with the ten largest covering 26%. Sequenced material: peripheral blood mononuclear cells (PBMCs), taken when the disease was refractory, from a patient treated with antithyroid drugs. Receptors were obtained from a female donor with Graves disease. Each CDR3 is given with its conserved first and last residue. A D gene is named only where the DNA matches it firmly. Clone sizes are given selectively: once, few, many, or a class where the clone is expanded.

TRBV12-3/TRBV12-4,NA,many,TRBJ2-6,TGTGCCAGCAGTTTGCTGCCCTCTGGGGCCAACGTCCTGACTTTC,CASSLLPSGANVLTF
TRBV14,NA,NA,TRBJ2-7,TGTGCCAGCGCCTCGATGCGGTACAAGCAGTACTTC,CASASMRYKQYF
TRBV6-1,NA,few,TRBJ2-3,TGTGCCAGCAGTAACCGGTTAGGGCGTACAGATACGCAGTATTTT,CASSNRLGRTDTQYF
TRBV5-1,TRBD1,few,TRBJ2-7,TGTGCCAGCAACGTCGTGGGGACAGGGTCCCACGAGCAGTACTTC,CASNVVGTGSHEQYF
TRBV28,TRBD1,NA,TRBJ1-2,TGTGCCAGCAGTTCGTCCACCGGGACAGGGGGCGGCTATGGCTACACCTTC,CASSSSTGTGGGYGYTF
TRBV7-2,TRBD1,many,TRBJ2-7,TGTGCCAGCAGCCCCTGGACAGGGACCTACGAGCAGTACTTC,CASSPWTGTYEQYF
TRBV7-2,TRBD2,once,TRBJ2-1,TGTGCCAGCAGCTTAGGTCCTAGCGGGAGTAATGAGCAGTTCTTC,CASSLGPSGSNEQFF
TRBV6-1,TRBD2,many,TRBJ2-5,TGTGCCAGCAGTGAACTAGCGGGAAGGCAAGAGACCCAGTACTTC,CASSELAGRQETQYF
TRBV27,NA,NA,TRBJ2-7,TGTGCCAGCGCGCAGGCCAGCGGCTACGAGCAGTACTTC,CASAQASGYEQYF
TRBV6-2/TRBV6-3,NA,NA,TRBJ1-1,TGTGCCAGCAGTTACAGTGCCATGAACACTGAAGCTTTCTTT,CASSYSAMNTEAFF
TRBV7-9,TRBD2,NA,TRBJ2-7,TGTGCCAGCAGCCCCCGGGACTACCTCTACGAGCAGTACTTC,CASSPRDYLYEQYF
TRBV29-1,NA,NA,TRBJ2-7,TGCAGCGTTGACAGTGGGAAAGGCGAGCAGTACTTC,CSVDSGKGEQYF
TRBV18,TRBD1,once,TRBJ2-2,TGTGCCAGCTCACCACTGGCAGGGGGCGAGACCGGGGAGCTGTTTTTT,CASSPLAGGETGELFF
TRBV20-1,NA,NA,TRBJ2-3,TGCAGTGCTAGAGAAAAGGGGCTCACAGATACGCAGTATTTT,CSAREKGLTDTQYF
TRBV20-1,TRBD1,NA,TRBJ1-3,TGCAGTGCTAGGGAACAGGGGTCTAGAAGAAACACCATATATTTT,CSAREQGSRRNTIYF
TRBV27,NA,many,TRBJ1-1,TGTGCCAGCAGATGGGGCCAGGGCCCCAACACTGAAGCTTTCTTT,CASRWGQGPNTEAFF
TRBV2,NA,many,TRBJ1-2,TGTGCCAGCCAGCCCCGCTTTCGGGGCTACACCTTC,CASQPRFRGYTF
TRBV28,TRBD1,few,TRBJ1-2,TGTGCCAGCAGTTTCCGGGGGACAGGGGGCGGCTATGGCTACACCTTC,CASSFRGTGGGYGYTF
TRBV20-1,TRBD1,few,TRBJ1-6,TGCAGTGCTAGACCCTCCGGCGGGACAGGGTATTCACCCCTCCACTTT,CSARPSGGTGYSPLHF
TRBV20-1,TRBD1,few,TRBJ2-7,TGCAGTACCGGGACAGGGTGGTACGAGCAGTACTTC,CSTGTGWYEQYF
TRBV5-1,TRBD1,many,TRBJ2-7,TGCGCCAGCAGCTTGAGAGGGACAGGGTTGGACGAGCAGTACTTC,CASSLRGTGLDEQYF
TRBV7-2,NA,many,TRBJ1-1,TGTGCCAGCAGCTTTTGGGGGAACACTGAAGCTTTCTTT,CASSFWGNTEAFF
TRBV30,TRBD1,NA,TRBJ1-1,TGTGCCTGGAGTCTCTTCTTCGGGACAGGGGGGGAAGACGAAGCTTTCTTT,CAWSLFFGTGGEDEAFF
TRBV6-2/TRBV6-3,NA,NA,TRBJ2-7,TGTGCCAGCATAACAGGCCTCCCGGGTTCCGAGCAGTACTTC,CASITGLPGSEQYF
TRBV20-1,NA,NA,TRBJ2-7,TGCAGTGCTAGGAATAGCTCCGAAGGGGTCTACGAGCAGTACTTC,CSARNSSEGVYEQYF
TRBV4-2,TRBD2,NA,TRBJ2-4,TGTGCCAGCAGCCCCACGACCGAAACGAGCGGGAACTACCCCTTTCTAGGCAAAAACATTCAGTACTTC,CASSPTTETSGNYPFLGKNIQYF
TRBV28,TRBD1,NA,TRBJ1-1,TGTGCCAGCAGTTTGGGGACAGGGGCGCAGAACACTGAAGCTTTCTTT,CASSLGTGAQNTEAFF
TRBV15,TRBD1,many,TRBJ2-1,TGTGCCACCAGGAGAGGGACAGGGGAGTACAATGAGCAGTTCTTC,CATRRGTGEYNEQFF
TRBV28,NA,many,TRBJ1-6,TGTGCCAGCAGTTTCAGGACCGATTCACCCCTCCACTTT,CASSFRTDSPLHF
TRBV2,TRBD2,NA,TRBJ2-1,TGTGCCAGCAGTGAAGGAGTAGCGGGAACGCGTGAGCAGTTCTTC,CASSEGVAGTREQFF
TRBV28,TRBD2,NA,TRBJ2-2,TGTGCCAGCAGTTCCCCCCTAGCGGGAGGTTACACCGGGGAGCTGTTTTTT,CASSSPLAGGYTGELFF
TRBV12-3/TRBV12-4,NA,few,TRBJ2-2,TGTGCCAGCATCAAATCAGGGTTGACCGGGGAGCTGTTTTTT,CASIKSGLTGELFF